The source of this T cell receptor beta chain is a study of STAT5B mutations in CD4+ large granular lymphocyte leukemia. In this sample, this clone turned up a few times. The target antigen is unknown. Some clones are missing from TCRdb's copy, which holds only in-frame ones; the method was immunoSEQ multiplex PCR. Here the sample spans tens of thousands of clones, about 70% being singletons. Findings and caveats of the study: No patients shared main leukemic clonotypes, though less than 30% appeared at low frequency elsewhere.

V lost 0 bases and J lost 9, with 15 bases in between. CDR3 length: 14 residues. CDR1 is SGHKS, CDR2 YYEKEE, per germline (reference sequence). This clonotype was obtained from a human donor in good health. Sequencing input: CD4+ T cells from blood buffy coats. The rearrangement joins TRBV5-5 to TRBJ1-1; tentatively, D is TRBD1 (6 bases). CDR3 sequence reads: CASSLAPDSDQAFF. CDR3 coding DNA: TGTGCCAGCAGCTTGGCCCCGGACAGCGATCAAGCTTTCTTT.